A single sample gave rise to the 26 T cell receptor beta chains below, sequenced in a study of T cells after yellow fever vaccination. TCRdb redid the calling of the 5' RACE reads with MiXCR, one entry per CDR3 protein. Of a few hundred thousand distinct CDR3 sequences detected, 8.7% appear once; the ten largest clones hold about a sixth. Source: PBMCs, taken on the day of the first yellow fever vaccination. These receptors came from a man between 18 and 35 years old who received the YFV17D yellow fever vaccine.

This clonotype has more than one count but fewer than ten. The chain recombines TRBV28 with TRBJ1-2; 7 nucleotides match TRBD1. The V and J ends lost 5 bases and 1 base, in that order; junction bases with no gene match: 7. This CDR3 is built from 15 residues. Germline V gene lookup returns CDR1 MDHEN and CDR2 SYDVKM. The CDR3 nucleotides are TGTGCCAGCAGTATACGCCGGGACAGTAACTATGGCTACACCTTC. It specifies CASSIRRDSNYGYTF.

This clonotype was found many times. This chain links TRBV9 with TRBJ2-5; D possibly matches TRBD1 or TRBD2 (5 bases each). This CDR3 region has 13 residues. Germline V lookup: CDR1 SGDLS, CDR2 YYNGEE. V lost 2 bases to trimming and J lost 4 bases, with 9 bases between them. The CDR3 here is CASSVRDGETQYF. In DNA, the CDR3 is TGTGCCAGCAGCGTGAGGGACGGAGAGACCCAGTACTTC.

This clonotype occurred a few times. The chain links TRBV7-9 to TRBJ1-2, with D perhaps TRBD1 (5 bases). Trimming removed 6 bases from V and 6 bases from J, with 17 bases in between. The CDR3 loop spans 14 amino acids. The V gene's germline CDR1 is SEHNR and CDR2 FQNEAQ (reference sequence). CDR3 region: CASRPRDLRHGYTF. CDR3 coding DNA: TGTGCCAGCAGACCAAGGGACTTACGGCATGGCTACACCTTC. Using reference TRBV7-9 and TRBJ1-2 for the parts outside the CDR3, the full variable domain is DTGVSQNPRHKITKRGQNVTFRCDPISEHNRLYWYRQTLGQGPEFLTYFQNEAQLEKSRLLSDRFSAERPKGSFSTLEIQRTEQGDSAMYLCASRPRDLRHGYTFGSGTRLTVV.

Only a few counts were recorded for this clonotype. This chain uses TRBV7-6 with TRBJ2-7; TRBD2 matches 8 bases. Germline CDR1 and CDR2: SGHVS and FNYEAQ. The length of the CDR3 is 14 residues. The V segment lost 5 bases and the J segment 3 bases; nucleotides outside the gene matches: 6. The CDR3 reads CASSATSGDYEQYF. DNA for the CDR3: TGTGCCAGCAGCGCTACTAGCGGAGACTACGAGCAGTACTTC.

This sequence joins TRBV10-3 and TRBJ1-1; 8 bases map to TRBD1. Germline V CDR1 and CDR2: ENHRY, SYGVKD. The CDR3 covers 15 residues. J gave up 4 bases and V 4 bases, and 8 bases lay outside the gene matches. CDR3 loop: CAISGTGQFGTEAFF. The CDR3 nucleotides read TGTGCCATCAGTGGGACAGGGCAATTCGGCACTGAAGCTTTCTTT.

Note on this clonotype: No conserved phenylalanine or tryptophan is present at the end of the CDR3, so a read error is the likely explanation. The DNA is left out, because the CDR3 cannot be placed on it with certainty; the CDR3 is given as TCRdb lists it. CDR3 protein: CASSLAGEKFS. V gene TRBV3-1 combines with J gene TRBJ2-1; the tabulated D call, TRBD2, remains unverified against the DNA. The CDR3 is 11 residues long, ends included. Per germline, CDR1 LGHDT and CDR2 YNNKEL (reference sequence).

This clonotype was seen only a few times. This rearrangement joins TRBV15 to TRBJ1-1; perhaps TRBD1 as D (5 bases). V was cut by 4 bases and J by 0 bases, with 12 bases left in between. The germline V gene has CDR1 LNHNV and CDR2 YYDKDF (reference sequence). CDR3 size: 15 residues. Here the CDR3 reads CATSKPGTMNTEAFF. CDR3 nucleotides: TGTGCCACCAGCAAACCGGGGACTATGAACACTGAAGCTTTCTTT.

This clonotype came up many times. The chain is built from TRBV6-2 or TRBV6-3 and TRBJ2-3, with a weak D call TRBD2 (7 bases). From germline, CDR1 is MNHEY and CDR2 SVGEGT. V lost 8 bases to trimming and J lost 2 bases, with 17 bases between them. This CDR3 comprises 15 residues. CDR3 nucleotides: TGTGCCAGCTCGAGGAGGGGGGGGGTCACAGATACGCAGTATTTT. Protein: CASSRRGGVTDTQYF.

This clonotype was counted between two and nine times. This chain connects TRBV5-5 to TRBJ2-4; D assignment may be TRBD1 or TRBD2 (5 bases each). Germline CDR1 is SGHKS and CDR2 is YYEKEE (reference sequence). Trimming stripped 0 bases from V and 5 bases from J, with 21 bases between. The CDR3 is 18 residues long. CDR3 sequence (DNA): TGTGCCAGCAGCTTGGGCTCCGGGACGGGTAGAGGCGAAAACATTCAGTACTTC. It yields the protein CASSLGSGTGRGENIQYF.

The chain is built from TRBV4-3 and TRBJ2-1, with TRBD2 matching 7 bases. This CDR3 spans 17 amino acids. The V gene end was trimmed by 0 bases and the J gene end by 4 bases; junction bases not matched to a gene: 9. Germline loops: CDR1 LGHNA, CDR2 YSLEER. CDR3 in amino acids: CASSQDRASGWYNEQFF. In nucleotides, the CDR3 is TGCGCCAGCAGCCAAGATCGGGCTAGCGGATGGTACAATGAGCAGTTCTTC.

The CDR3 nucleotides are TGTGCCAGCAGCTTCCTTTCGACAGGGGACTATGGCTACACCTTC. This codes for CASSFLSTGDYGYTF. The genes are TRBV5-5 and TRBJ1-2; 8 nucleotides match TRBD1. CDR3 size: 15 residues. After removal of 2 bases from V and 3 bases from J, the junction contained 6 bases not matched to a gene. The germline V gene encodes CDR1 SGHKS and CDR2 YYEKEE (reference sequence).

This clonotype was detected many times. The chain uses TRBV5-1 and TRBJ2-1, with 15 nucleotides matching TRBD2. Losses at the gene ends were 3 bases for V and 10 bases for J; bases not matched to a gene: 5. This CDR3 contains 15 residues. Germline V gene lookup returns CDR1 SGHRS and CDR2 YFSETQ. CDR3 amino acids: CASSSSGTSGGEQFF. The CDR3 nucleotides read TGCGCCAGCAGCTCATCCGGGACTAGCGGGGGGGAGCAGTTCTTC.

This chain joins TRBV15 and TRBJ2-1, with D possibly TRBD1 on 6 matching bases. Trimming left V 0 bases short and J 2 bases short, with 17 bases between. The CDR3 covers 18 residues. Germline CDR1 LNHNV, CDR2 YYDKDF (reference sequence). CDR3 in DNA: TGTGCCACCAGCAGAGATAATCGGCTTGGGGGCGCCTACAATGAGCAGTTCTTC. Translation gives CATSRDNRLGGAYNEQFF.

This chain joins TRBV6-2 or TRBV6-3 and TRBJ2-7; D is ambiguous. V gave up 7 bases and J gave up 3 bases, with 10 bases separating them. The V gene's germline CDR1 is MNHEY and CDR2 SVGEGT. The CDR3 is 12 residues long. The chain's CDR3 is CASKQLYYEQYF. The CDR3 DNA follows: TGTGCCAGCAAACAGCTTTACTACGAGCAGTACTTC.

The chain is built from TRBV9 and TRBJ1-1, with TRBD1 matching 9 bases. CDR1 and CDR2 (germline): SGDLS, YYNGEE. This CDR3 contains 15 residues. The trim removed 3 bases at V and 4 bases at J, leaving 7 bases unmatched. In DNA form, the CDR3 reads TGTGCCAGCAGCGGCGCACAGGGGGCGCCCACTGAAGCTTTCTTT. Protein product: CASSGAQGAPTEAFF. Full variable domain (missing parts from reference TRBV9 and TRBJ1-1): DSGVTQTPKHLITATGQRVTLRCSPRSGDLSVYWYQQSLDQGLQFLIQYYNGEERAKGNILERFSAQQFPDLHSELNLSSLELGDSALYFCASSGAQGAPTEAFFGQGTRLTVV.

The table lists this clonotype with a few counts. V and J are TRBV5-1 and TRBJ2-3; 10 nucleotides align to TRBD2. The CDR3 is made up of 18 amino acids. Germline CDR1 SGHRS, CDR2 YFSETQ. Unmatched junction bases numbered 12, after V lost 1 base and J lost 4 bases. Here the CDR3 DNA reads TGCGCCAGCAGCTTGCTTCTGAGCGGGGGGGTCGGGGCAGATACGCAGTATTTT. Its translation: CASSLLLSGGVGADTQYF. The entire variable domain, with the rest obtained from reference TRBV5-1 and TRBJ2-3, is as follows: KAGVTQTPRYLIKTRGQQVTLSCSPISGHRSVSWYQQTPGQGLQFLFEYFSETQRNKGNFPGRFSGRQFSNSRSEMNVSTLELGDSALYLCASSLLLSGGVGADTQYFGPGTRLTVL.

This rearrangement joins TRBV3-1 to TRBJ2-2; no reliable D call. Per germline, CDR1 LGHDT and CDR2 YNNKEL (reference sequence). The V gene lost 4 bases and the J gene lost 2 bases, with 8 bases spanning the gap. The CDR3 totals 14 residues. The CDR3 nucleotides read TGTGCCAGCAGCCCCCCGAGCAACACCGGGGAGCTGTTTTTT. Translating gives CASSPPSNTGELFF.

This chain uses TRBV6-1 with TRBJ1-5, with D tentatively TRBD1 (5 bases). V was clipped by 4 bases and J by 4 bases, with 11 bases between them. The CDR3 is made up of 14 amino acids. The germline gives CDR1 MNHNS, CDR2 SASEGT. CDR3 sequence: CASSGGFSNQPQHF. The DNA of the CDR3 is TGTGCCAGCAGTGGGGGGTTCTCTAATCAGCCCCAGCATTTT.

V and J are TRBV7-9 and TRBJ1-2; 7 bases line up with TRBD1. The germline V gene has CDR1 SEHNR and CDR2 FQNEAQ (reference sequence). The CDR3 is 14 amino acids. V dropped 5 bases and J dropped 7; count of bases not matched to a gene: 10. Here the CDR3 reads CASSLSDREVGYTF. The DNA for the CDR3 is TGTGCCAGCAGCCTTAGTGACAGGGAGGTTGGCTACACCTTC.

This clonotype was seen more than once but under ten times. The chain employs TRBV7-9 and TRBJ2-3, with D possibly TRBD2 on 6 matching bases. The CDR3 is 13 amino acids. The V end was cut by 9 bases, the J end by 6 bases, with 16 bases between. Per germline, CDR1 SEHNR and CDR2 FQNEAQ (reference sequence). CDR3 amino acids: CASGSGGGDTQYF. In nucleotides, the CDR3 is TGTGCCAGTGGGTCCGGGGGTGGGGATACGCAGTATTTT.

The J gene is TRBJ2-4, the V gene TRBV21-1; TRBD1 reflects the table's D call only, with no check against the DNA. TRBV21-1 is a known pseudogene. The CDR3 spans 16 residues. The CDR3 spells CASSKAARTGENIQYF. CDR3 DNA: TGTGCCAGCAGCAAAGCCGCAAGGACAGGGGAAAACATTCAGTACTTC.

This clonotype was seen many times. The rearrangement links TRBV20-1 to TRBJ1-2; D may be TRBD1 (6 bases). Trimming took off 5 bases at V and 4 bases at J, with 14 bases between the two ends. Germline CDR1 is DFQATT and CDR2 is SNEGSKA (reference sequence). The CDR3 consists of 13 residues. The CDR3 is CSAQTGHFYGYTF. The CDR3 DNA is TGCAGTGCTCAGACAGGCCATTTCTATGGCTACACCTTC.

The chain joins TRBV6-6 to TRBJ1-1; D is unclear. Germline CDR1 reads MNHNY; CDR2 reads SVGAGI (reference sequence). V dropped 0 bases and J dropped 5 bases, with 7 bases sitting between them. The CDR3 covers 13 residues. CDR3 loop: CASSYSRKTEAFF. The CDR3 region has the DNA TGTGCCAGCAGTTACTCCAGGAAAACTGAAGCTTTCTTT.

This clonotype has at least ten counts. The V call is TRBV9, the J call TRBJ2-1; TRBD2 agrees at 7 bases. CDR1 is SGDLS and CDR2 is YYNGEE in the germline V gene. The V gene end was trimmed by 1 base and the J gene end by 6 bases; junction bases not matched to a gene: 13. This CDR3 spans 17 amino acids. CDR3 amino acids: CASSVIAMSGVGNEQFF. CDR3 coding DNA: TGTGCCAGCAGCGTAATTGCCATGAGCGGGGTCGGCAATGAGCAGTTCTTC.

The chain joins TRBV5-1 to TRBJ2-3; TRBD2 agrees at 11 bases. CDR3 length: 14 residues. The germline CDR1 and CDR2 sequences are SGHRS and YFSETQ. The trim removed 6 bases at V and 6 bases at J, leaving 6 bases unmatched. CDR3 nucleotide sequence: TGCGCCAGCAACCGACTAGCGGGGCCGGATACGCAGTATTTT. Protein sequence: CASNRLAGPDTQYF.

V usage is TRBV5-1 and J usage is TRBJ2-2; D is unresolved. Trimming left V 8 bases short and J 2 bases short, with 10 bases between. The CDR3 is 13 residues long. CDR1 and CDR2 (germline): SGHRS, YFSETQ. The CDR3: CASWAGNTGELFF. The CDR3 nucleotides are TGCGCCAGTTGGGCTGGAAACACCGGGGAGCTGTTTTTT.